This T cell receptor beta chain emerged from a study of T cells in Graves' hyperthyroidism and ophthalmopathy (dated by TCRdb to 2018 to 2020). Looking at the study overall: Peripheral blood was collected at initial diagnosis, before any treatment. Prospective prediction of ophthalmopathy was tested in an independent validation cohort consisting of some 19 hyperthyroidism patients and 15 or so patients who later progressed to ophthalmopathy. TCR Vbeta CDR3 sequencing of 120 to 150 peripheral blood samples (approximately 44 ophthalmopathy, 75 to 80 hyperthyroidism and roughly 17 progressor patients) is reported in the paper. TCR V-J signatures able to tell the groups apart were searched for in a discovery cohort of some 97 patients, of whom more than 40 had Graves' ophthalmopathy and around 56 had stable Graves' hyperthyroidism. The 80 to 100 discovery patients were randomly divided into training and test sets at a 7:3 ratio. The study also compared thyroid tissue and blood T-cell repertoires from more than five Graves' hyperthyroidism patients. After blood sampling, hyperthyroidism patients were treated with methimazole at a starting dose of 30 mg daily, and ophthalmopathy patients were treated with high-dose intravenous methylprednisolone. Study-wide findings and limitations: Blood samples also contained most of the expanded thyroid clonotypes (frequency above 0.001), which suggests that blood repertoires may reflect thyroid immune responses. A model built on a 13 V-J signature distinguished ophthalmopathy from stable hyperthyroidism, reaching over 85% sensitivity and approximately 81% specificity in cross-validation and 80%/75% in testing. Sample size was not statistically predetermined, and investigators were not blinded to group allocation. In validation, the model predicted progression to ophthalmopathy with just under 71% sensitivity and 72% to 75% specificity, a median of about 6.7 months before onset.

At least ten counts were recorded for this clonotype. Its antigen target is currently unknown. Base qualities were left out, and no much larger clone turns up one base away. Stable Graves' hyperthyroidism was defined as the absence of progression to ophthalmopathy over 18 months of follow-up. The hyperthyroidism patients were between 18 and 65 years old and newly diagnosed, with a disease duration of less than 2 months. Any patient with an uncontrolled infection, another autoimmune disease, pregnancy or lactation was excluded. Diagnoses were established on the basis of clinical symptoms, serum thyroxine and TRAb, thyroid ultrasound, and orbital computed tomography. Ficoll-Paque density gradient centrifugation was used to isolate PBMCs from 9.5 to 10 ml of fresh peripheral blood. Total RNA was extracted using Trizol reagent, and RNA quality was assessed on an Agilent 2100 Bioanalyzer. Including cysteine and phenylalanine, the CDR3 has 15 amino acids. The read is trimmed to its CDR3 DNA, 45 bases read in frame from base 1. V gives up 5 bases and J gives up 4 bases, and the segment between their germline ends measures 15 bases. The germline V gene provides CDR1 SNHLY and CDR2 FYNNEI.

Amplification of TCR beta CDR3 regions was carried out from RNA transcripts. For the first round of RT-PCR on the TCR CDR3, the HTBI primer set was used together with the Qiagen OneStep RT-PCR kit. The libraries were constructed in a second round of multiplex PCR and then size-selected and purified. The libraries were sequenced on an Illumina HiSeq2000 using paired-end 100 bp reads. On the study's bioinformatics: Raw data were processed with SOAPnuke, discarding reads with adapters, uncalled bases, mean Phred below 15, or no exact constant-primer or identifier match. High-quality paired reads were merged using COPE v1.2.5, and each unique nucleotide sequence was defined as a clonotype. MiTCR v1.1 was used to align the clonotypes against IMGT TRBV, TRBD and TRBJ reference segments. Only V-J combinations with frequency above 0.0001, covering 99% to 99.2% of repertoires, were analysed. A TCS score was defined as the ratio of F50 (clonal expansion) to E x V (chaos), with BLOSUM62-based TCRdist applied between CDR3 peptides within each V-J. Welch's t-statistics and random forest reduced fewer than 550 V-J features to 10 to 15, which were used in a naive Bayes classifier (R e1071). Using fastp trimming at Q25 and MiXCR clonotype assembly, TCRdb reanalyzed the public sequencing data and kept in-frame beta chains. Rows matching on CDR3 protein sequence are summarized as one entry with the most common DNA and genes. Here the V and J calls rest on TCRdb's processing, not on the authors' analysis. This sample has approximately 400,000 distinct CDR3 sequences in its table, and about 18% of those were observed once. The ten largest clones represent 3.7% of the sample.

This TCR derives from a woman younger than 30 with Graves' hyperthyroidism. The chain uses TRBV2 and TRBJ1-5; matching of 5 bases hints at TRBD1 as the D gene. Material: blood. The CDR3 here reads CASSSGEGRNQPQHF. The nucleotide sequence is given as TGTGCCAGCAGTAGCGGCGAGGGGCGGAATCAGCCCCAGCATTTT.